This TCR beta chain appears in the sequencing data of a study of identical twins. In every case, the donor was a healthy Caucasian. Of note for this clonotype: Its antigen is not known.

One entry per CDR3 protein results from TCRdb running MiXCR on the 5' RACE reads. The sample holds 400,000 to 550,000 distinct CDR3 sequences; 14% are singletons and the top ten take approximately 0.98%. Trimming stripped 3 bases from V and 6 bases from J, with 17 bases between. The CDR3 is 15 amino acids. Germline V gene sequence: CDR1 SGHRS, CDR2 YFSETQ. Notes on the study in general: Insertions were fewer in abundant cord blood beta clonotypes, whereas memory repertoires showed none of this pattern.

The sample was also linked to a second study, of yellow fever vaccine responses in identical twins.

The receptor's source is a woman aged 18-30 years in good health. This chain uses TRBV5-1 with TRBJ2-3; D is possibly TRBD2 (6 bases). Source material: CD4+ T cells sorted from blood. CDR3: CASSSTPNRGDTQYF. CDR3 coding DNA: TGCGCCAGCAGCTCGACCCCGAATCGGGGGGATACGCAGTATTTT.